The clone carrying this TCR beta chain was recorded a few times. The germline V gene encodes CDR1 SEHNR and CDR2 FQNEAQ (reference sequence). The CDR3 is made up of 12 amino acids. The V end was cut by 1 base, the J end by 8 bases, with 8 bases between. MiXCR was run by TCRdb on the 5' RACE reads, yielding one entry per CDR3 protein. This sample has about 38,000 distinct CDR3 sequences, with roughly 8.8% found just once. These data come from a study of chronic HIV infection and antiretroviral therapy. This sequence joins TRBV7-9 and TRBJ1-1; maybe TRBD1 (5 bases). The sequenced sample was peripheral blood. The sequence was collected from an adult who had HIV and had not received antiretroviral therapy, or was an uninfected healthy control (not recorded which). CDR3: CASSLGAGEAFF. The CDR3 nucleotides read TGTGCCAGCAGCTTAGGGGCAGGGGAAGCTTTCTTT.